Listed below are T cell receptor beta chains from one sample, sequenced in a study of blood T cell repertoires in COVID-19. The assay was immunoSEQ multiplex PCR, and TCRdb's table has in-frame clones only and misses some. The table shows 100,000 to 150,000 clones, with approximately 89% occurring only once. The material sequenced was peripheral blood. The receptors here all came from a woman aged 55-69 years with acute or convalescent COVID-19. The CDR3 runs from the conserved cysteine through the conserved F or W. D genes are given only for firm matches. Only some rows state a clone size, as once, few, many or a class for expanded clones.

j_call | v_call | clone_size | d_call | cdr3_nt | cdr3_aa
TRBJ1-4 | TRBV19 | . | TRBD1 | TGTGCCAGTAGTACCGTTGACAGGGGAACTAATGAAAAACTGTTTTTT | CASSTVDRGTNEKLFF
TRBJ1-1 | TRBV2 | . | TRBD1 | TGTGCCAGCAGTGATACCGGGACAGTGAACACTGAAGCTTTCTTT | CASSDTGTVNTEAFF
TRBJ2-7 | TRBV28 | . | TRBD2 | TGTGCCAGCAGTTCCCCGGGGGGGCTCGCCTACGAGCAGTACTTC | CASSSPGGLAYEQYF
TRBJ2-7 | TRBV11-1 | . | TRBD1 | TGTGCCAGCAGGTCGGGGACAGGGGGCAGAGAGCAGTACTTC | CASRSGTGGREQYF
TRBJ2-1 | TRBV19 | . | . | TGTGCCAGTAGTAGATCACAGGGTCTAATTCGGGGTTACAATGAGCAGTTCTTC | CASSRSQGLIRGYNEQFF
TRBJ1-2 | TRBV5-1 | . | . | TGCGCCAGCAGTCCCCTACAGAGCTATGGCTACACCTTC | CASSPLQSYGYTF
TRBJ2-3 | TRBV28 | once | TRBD2 | TGTGCCAGCGCTAGCGGGATTTGGATGGGGGCAGATACGCAGTATTTT | CASASGIWMGADTQYF
TRBJ1-4 | TRBV4-1 | once | TRBD1 | TGCGCCAGCAGCCAAACCGGGACAGGGGGCCATAATGAAAAACTGTTTTTT | CASSQTGTGGHNEKLFF
TRBJ1-5 | TRBV7-2 | . | TRBD1 | TGTGCCAGCAGCTTATCCGGGACAGTTTTTGGGCAGCCCCAGCATTTT | CASSLSGTVFGQPQHF
TRBJ2-7 | TRBV25-1 | . | . | TGTGCCAGCAGTGAATCGGAGTACGAGCAGTACTTC | CASSESEYEQYF
TRBJ2-5 | TRBV5-1 | . | TRBD2 | TGCGCCAGCAGCTCCCGCTTAGCGGGACAAGAGACCCAGTACTTC | CASSSRLAGQETQYF
TRBJ2-5 | TRBV30 | . | . | TGTGCCTGGTGTTCCAGGCTTCTGGGAGAAGAGACCCAGTACTTC | CAWCSRLLGEETQYF
TRBJ2-3 | TRBV11-1 | . | . | TGTGCCAGCAGGGAGGTTACAGATACGCAGTATTTT | CASREVTDTQYF
TRBJ2-1 | TRBV27 | few | TRBD2 | TGTGCCACCCAACCCCTTAGCGGGACAAGGGAGCAGTTCTTC | CATQPLSGTREQFF
TRBJ2-1 | TRBV5-4 | . | . | TGTGCCAGCAGCTTGAACCAGGGGATCCACAATGAGCAGTTCTTC | CASSLNQGIHNEQFF
TRBJ1-1 | TRBV13 | . | TRBD1 | TGTGCCAGCAGCCCGGGGACAGGGCGCACTGAAGCTTTCTTT | CASSPGTGRTEAFF
TRBJ2-3 | TRBV10-1 | . | . | TGCGCCAGCAGTGACATGGTCGGGGAATTGCCGTATTTT | CASSDMVGELPYF
TRBJ2-7 | TRBV2 | . | . | TGTGCCAGCAGTGAATTACTCTACGAGCAGTACTTC | CASSELLYEQYF
TRBJ2-6 | TRBV24-1 | . | TRBD2 | TGTGCCACCAGTGACCCGGGACTAGCGGGCTCTGGGGCCAACGTCCTGACTTTC | CATSDPGLAGSGANVLTF
TRBJ2-1 | TRBV6-5 | few | TRBD2 | TGTGCCAGCAGTAGTAGCGGGGGCCACAATGAGCAGTTCTTC | CASSSSGGHNEQFF
TRBJ2-7 | TRBV11-2 | . | . | TGTGCCAGCAGCTTGTCTCGGTCCTACGAGCAGTACTTC | CASSLSRSYEQYF
TRBJ1-1 | TRBV28 | . | TRBD1 | TGTGCCAGCAGTGCCACAGGGGGCAACACTGAAGCTTTCTTT | CASSATGGNTEAFF
TRBJ2-1 | TRBV7-9 | . | TRBD2 | TGTGCCAGCAGCTTGGGTATGGGACTAGCGGAAAACAATGAGCAGTTCTTC | CASSLGMGLAENNEQFF
TRBJ1-1 | TRBV28 | . | . | TGTGCCAGCAGTTTATCCCTTGGAGGAAACACTGAAGCTTTCTTT | CASSLSLGGNTEAFF
TRBJ2-1 | TRBV4-1 | . | . | TGCGCCAGCAGCCCTAGAGGGCAAGCGGCGAAGTACAATGAGCAGTTCTTC | CASSPRGQAAKYNEQFF
TRBJ2-3 | TRBV18 | . | . | TGTGCCAGCTCACCAAGGCAGGGGACCACAGATACGCAGTATTTT | CASSPRQGTTDTQYF
TRBJ2-5 | TRBV2 | few | TRBD1 | TGTGCCAGCAGTGAAAGTACAGGGGGGGAGACCCAGTACTTC | CASSESTGGETQYF
TRBJ2-3 | TRBV5-4 | . | TRBD2 | TGTGCCAGCAGCTGGCTAGCGGGCAACCCTCTTAGGACAGATACGCAGTATTTT | CASSWLAGNPLRTDTQYF